This TCR beta chain was captured in a study of regulatory T cells in long-lasting Graves disease. This CDR3 is built from 17 residues. The V segment lost 4 bases and the J segment 0 bases; nucleotides outside the gene matches: 10. Germline assignment: CDR1 SGDLS and CDR2 YYNGEE. Libraries of TCR beta came from iRepertoire HTBI primers plus Arm-PCR of CDR3 regions. TCRdb itself ran the multiplex PCR reads through MiXCR, one entry per CDR3 protein. The top ten hold 22% of the sample, which has about 370,000 distinct CDR3 sequences, roughly 15% seen once. Time point meaning: newly diagnosed GD, antithyroid drugs for less than 3 months. The TCR library used RNA extracted from PBMCs. This clonotype occurred a few times. Its target is unknown. Points from the study as a whole: TCR diversity was lower in persistent Graves' patients than in newly diagnosed ones.

This TCR derives from a female donor with Graves disease. The input for sequencing was peripheral blood mononuclear cells (PBMCs), taken at new diagnosis, from a patient treated with antithyroid drugs. This chain connects TRBV9 to TRBJ1-3; 7 bases agree with TRBD1. As DNA, the CDR3 is TGTGCCAGCAGCCCCCGGGACAGCCACAGCTCTGGAAACACCATATATTTT. Amino acids: CASSPRDSHSSGNTIYF.